This T cell receptor beta chain was documented in a study of OX40 agonist ivuxolimab in advanced cancers. The study, taken as a whole, reports: The study found that CD8+ T cells averaged more expanded clones than CD4+.

TCRdb's table, derived via immunoSEQ multiplex PCR, lists solely in-frame clones and lacks some. The sample includes more than 75,000 clones, around 87% of them seen just once. As regards this clone: Antigen: not known.

This CDR3 contains 14 residues. V gave up 6 bases and J gave up 13 bases; unmatched junction bases: 14. In germline, CDR1 is LNHDA, CDR2 SQIVND (reference sequence). The source of this sequence is an adult with an advanced solid tumor such as melanoma, head and neck, liver or kidney cancer. The specimen was CD4+ or CD8+ T cells sorted from blood, collected in a trial of the OX40 agonist ivuxolimab. The chain is built from TRBV19 and TRBJ1-1; 10 bases are a match to TRBD1. The CDR3 sequence: CASSLPGTGEVGFF. The CDR3 bases are TGTGCCAGTAGCCTCCCCGGGACAGGGGAAGTCGGTTTCTTT. Drawing the rest from reference TRBV19 and TRBJ1-1, the complete variable domain is DGGITQSPKYLFRKEGQNVTLSCEQNLNHDAMYWYRQDPGQGLRLIYYSQIVNDFQKGDIAEGYSVSREKKESFPLTVTSAQKNPTAFYLCASSLPGTGEVGFFGQGTRLTVV.